This entry lists 6 T cell receptor beta chains sequenced from one sample in a study of T cell responses to AZD1222 COVID-19 vaccine. This table comes from immunoSEQ multiplex PCR, and its TCRdb copy is limited to in-frame clones, with some not included. The sample carries some 120,000 clones, 90% recorded once. Sequencing used peripheral blood, obtained on day 0 of MenACWY control vaccination. All receptors come from an adult in good health.

V and J are TRBV4-3 and TRBJ1-2; 7 nucleotides match TRBD1. Germline values: CDR1 LGHNA, CDR2 YSLEER. Unmatched junction bases numbered 6, after V lost 1 base and J lost 7 bases. The CDR3 has 14 residues. The CDR3 nucleotides are TGCGCCAGCAGCCAAGTCCAGACAGGGCTTGGCTACACCTTC. It specifies CASSQVQTGLGYTF.

The rearrangement uses TRBV7-2 and TRBJ2-5, with TRBD2 as a possible D gene (6 bases). V was pared by 5 bases and J by 4 bases, with 11 bases between. CDR1 is SGHTA and CDR2 is FQGNSA in the germline V gene. The CDR3 has 13 residues. The CDR3 DNA follows: TGTGCCAGCAGCAAGACTAGGTTAGAGACCCAGTACTTC. Residues: CASSKTRLETQYF. Variable domain in full (rest from reference TRBV7-2 and TRBJ2-5): GAGVSQSPSNKVTEKGKDVELRCDPISGHTALYWYRQSLGQGLEFLIYFQGNSAPDKSGLPSDRFSAERTGGSVSTLTIQRTQQEDSAVYLCASSKTRLETQYFGPGTRLLVL.

This clone was seen once. This chain uses TRBV7-9 with TRBJ2-3, with 7 bases that match TRBD1. CDR1 is SEHNR and CDR2 is FQNEAQ in the germline V gene (reference sequence). V shed 5 bases, J shed 3 bases, and the junction held 11 bases outside the gene matches. CDR3 length: 16 amino acids. The CDR3 nucleotides read TGTGCCAGCAGCCCAATGGGGACAGTCGATACAGATACGCAGTATTTT. Residues: CASSPMGTVDTDTQYF. The full variable domain, completed using reference TRBV7-9 and TRBJ2-3, is DTGVSQNPRHKITKRGQNVTFRCDPISEHNRLYWYRQTLGQGPEFLTYFQNEAQLEKSRLLSDRFSAERPKGSFSTLEIQRTEQGDSAMYLCASSPMGTVDTDTQYFGPGTRLTVL.

This chain joins TRBV28 and TRBJ1-5; 10 nucleotides agree with TRBD1. J gave up 0 bases and V 6 bases, and 8 bases lay outside the gene matches. The germline gives CDR1 MDHEN, CDR2 SYDVKM. The CDR3 loop spans 17 amino acids. The CDR3 here is CASRPGQGRNSNQPQHF. The CDR3 DNA sequence: TGTGCCAGCAGGCCGGGACAGGGGAGAAATAGCAATCAGCCCCAGCATTTT. Based on the CDR3 plus reference TRBV28 and TRBJ1-5, the full variable domain is DVKVTQSSRYLVKRTGEKVFLECVQDMDHENMFWYRQDPGLGLRLIYFSYDVKMKEKGDIPEGYSVSREKKERFSLILESASTNQTSMYLCASRPGQGRNSNQPQHFGDGTRLSIL.

This clone was seen a handful of times. The V and J genes are TRBV12-3 or TRBV12-4 and TRBJ1-1; 9 positions match TRBD1. This CDR3 contains 13 residues. V dropped 4 bases and J dropped 5; count of bases not matched to a gene: 2. The CDR3 loop reads CASSSDRGTEAFF. For the CDR3, the DNA is TGTGCCAGCAGTTCGGACAGGGGAACTGAAGCTTTCTTT.

The rearrangement uses TRBV4-3 and TRBJ2-3; 14 bases line up with TRBD2. CDR3 length: 16 residues. Trimming took 3 bases from V and 3 from J; bases not matched to a gene: 2. Germline V gives CDR1 LGHNA, CDR2 YSLEER. The CDR3 DNA follows: TGCGCCAGCAGCCAGACTAGCGGGGGGGCGACAGATACGCAGTATTTT. It translates to CASSQTSGGATDTQYF.